What follows are 22 T cell receptor beta chains derived from one specimen sequenced in a study of technical replicates of blood from several donors. Assay used: immunoSEQ multiplex PCR; TCRdb lists only in-frame clones, some missing. The table lists roughly 48,000 clones, 92% of them singletons. Sequenced material: PBMCs. All receptors come from a human donor in good health. Some clones in this sample may be carry-over from other donors' samples.

The rearrangement uses TRBV7-2 and TRBJ2-3; 7 nucleotides agree with TRBD2. The CDR3 covers 15 residues. Germline V gene data show CDR1 as SGHTA and CDR2 as FQGNSA. V gave up 5 bases and J gave up 3 bases; unmatched junction bases: 8. The CDR3 region is CASSDRGVWTDTQYF. DNA for the CDR3: TGTGCCAGCAGCGACCGGGGGGTCTGGACAGATACGCAGTATTTT.

This clone was picked up one time. The V gene is TRBV4-2, the J gene TRBJ1-2; D not resolved. CDR1 LGHNA and CDR2 YNFKEQ come from the germline V gene. The CDR3 is 16 amino acids. V was shortened by 0 bases and J by 4 bases, with 15 bases between the two germline ends. CDR3 sequence: CASSQDSTARGYGYTF. The CDR3 bases are TGTGCCAGCAGCCAAGATTCCACGGCCCGAGGCTATGGCTACACCTTC.

V gene TRBV10-3 combines with J gene TRBJ2-3; TRBD1 is a possible D gene (5 bases). Per the germline V gene, CDR1 is ENHRY and CDR2 is SYGVKD. This CDR3 comprises 13 residues. V was trimmed by 10 bases and J by 2 bases, leaving 13 bases between them. DNA for the CDR3: TGTGCCACCAAGACAGATTTCACAGATACGCAGTATTTT. Encoded protein: CATKTDFTDTQYF.

The gene calls are TRBV9 and TRBJ2-5; 10 positions match TRBD2. Looked up from germline, CDR1 is SGDLS and CDR2 is YYNGEE. After removal of 1 base from V and 1 base from J, the junction contained 1 base not matched to a gene. This CDR3 region has 15 residues. Here the CDR3 reads CASSVLAGGQETQYF. As DNA, the CDR3 is TGTGCCAGCAGCGTATTAGCGGGGGGCCAAGAGACCCAGTACTTC.

The V and J genes are TRBV20-1 and TRBJ1-4; no clear D gene. There are 11 residues in the CDR3. The ends were cut back, 0 bases at V and 7 bases at J, with 3 bases in the middle. CDR1 and CDR2 (germline): DFQATT, SNEGSKA (reference sequence). As DNA, the CDR3 is TGCAGTGCTAGAGATCGTGAAAAACTGTTTTTT. It encodes CSARDREKLFF.

The V and J genes are TRBV10-3 and TRBJ2-2, with a tentative D call TRBD2 (5 bases). CDR1 and CDR2 from the germline V gene are ENHRY and SYGVKD. This CDR3 comprises 14 residues. Between the trimmed V and J ends, which lost 7 bases and 6 bases, there was a span of 15 bases. The CDR3 nucleotides read TGTGCCATCAATCGGGGTTCGGATTCCGGGGAGCTGTTTTTT. Translated: CAINRGSDSGELFF.

The V and J genes are TRBV7-6 and TRBJ2-3; TRBD2 matches 11 bases. The V segment lost 4 bases and the J segment 1 base; nucleotides outside the gene matches: 10. This CDR3 comprises 18 residues. CDR1 is SGHVS, CDR2 FNYEAQ, per germline. CDR3 region: CASSSSSGGLQRTDTQYF. Written as DNA, the CDR3 is TGTGCCAGCAGCTCATCTAGCGGGGGGCTTCAACGCACAGATACGCAGTATTTT.

The chain uses TRBV7-8 and TRBJ1-1; D remains unclear. CDR3 length equals 12 residues. The V end was cut by 8 bases, the J end by 5 bases, with 12 bases between. CDR1 SGHVS and CDR2 FQNEAQ come from the germline V gene. CDR3 region: CASGPGETEAFF. The CDR3, as DNA: TGTGCCAGCGGCCCCGGGGAGACTGAAGCTTTCTTT.

This sequence joins TRBV5-1 and TRBJ2-1; a weak D match, TRBD2 (6 bases). Germline V lookup: CDR1 SGHRS, CDR2 YFSETQ. The CDR3 spans 17 residues. V dropped 4 bases and J dropped 0 bases, with 17 bases sitting between them. The CDR3 here is CASSPTAGISSYNEQFF. For the CDR3, the DNA is TGCGCCAGCAGCCCGACGGCGGGAATAAGCTCCTACAATGAGCAGTTCTTC.

The V and J genes are TRBV7-2 and TRBJ2-1, with 7 bases aligning to TRBD1. CDR3 length: 12 residues. Trimming took 1 base from V and 11 from J; bases not matched to a gene: 2. The germline CDR1 and CDR2 sequences are SGHTA and FQGNSA. CDR3 sequence reads: CASSLEGQQQFF. CDR3 in DNA: TGTGCCAGCAGCTTAGAGGGACAGCAGCAGTTCTTC.

The chain is built from TRBV21-1 and TRBJ1-1; the table's D call TRBD1 went unverified against the DNA. TRBV21-1 is shown as a pseudogene. The CDR3 spans 21 residues. The chain's CDR3 is CASSRSSPLGQGYHMNTEAFF. In DNA, the CDR3 is TGTGCCAGCAGCAGATCCTCTCCTCTCGGACAGGGCTACCACATGAACACTGAAGCTTTCTTT.

This clone is medium-sized. Distinct nucleotide sequences in the sample also encode this CDR3. The genes are TRBV5-1 and TRBJ2-1; TRBD2 might be the D (5 bases). The CDR3 extends over 14 amino acids. V was cut by 0 bases and J by 3 bases, with 7 bases left in between. Germline-derived CDR1 and CDR2 are SGHRS and YFSETQ. The DNA of the CDR3 is TGCGCCAGCAGCTTGGGTGGAGGCTACAATGAGCAGTTCTTC. Protein product: CASSLGGGYNEQFF.

This clone was seen only once. The chain employs TRBV6-1 and TRBJ1-6, with a weak D call TRBD1 (5 bases). V gave up 5 bases and J gave up 8 bases, with 16 bases separating them. Per germline, CDR1 MNHNS and CDR2 SASEGT. This CDR3 region has 15 residues. In DNA form, the CDR3 reads TGTGCCAGCAGTCACGGACGGGGACTTGATTCACCCCTCCACTTT. It encodes CASSHGRGLDSPLHF.

This clone was observed a few times. The J gene is TRBJ1-5, the V gene TRBV19; D ambiguous. The CDR3 totals 14 residues. The germline V gene encodes CDR1 LNHDA and CDR2 SQIVND (reference sequence). V was shortened by 7 bases and J by 1 base, with 11 bases between the two germline ends. The CDR3 nucleotides are TGTGCCAGTACCCTGGGGAGGAGCAATCAGCCCCAGCATTTT. Amino acids: CASTLGRSNQPQHF. The whole variable domain, remainder taken from reference TRBV19 and TRBJ1-5, is DGGITQSPKYLFRKEGQNVTLSCEQNLNHDAMYWYRQDPGQGLRLIYYSQIVNDFQKGDIAEGYSVSREKKESFPLTVTSAQKNPTAFYLCASTLGRSNQPQHFGDGTRLSIL.

This chain joins TRBV5-6 and TRBJ2-3; maybe TRBD2 (5 bases). The germline V gene encodes CDR1 SGHDT and CDR2 YYEEEE. V shed 2 bases and J shed 4 bases, with 14 bases lying between them. The CDR3 has 15 amino acids. Here the CDR3 DNA reads TGTGCCAGCAGCTTAATCGACCAAGCGGCAGATACGCAGTATTTT. Translation gives CASSLIDQAADTQYF.

The chain has TRBV6-5 and TRBJ2-5; the match to TRBD1 covers 7 bases. CDR1 is MNHEY and CDR2 is SVGAGI in the germline V gene. Trimming cost V 6 bases and J 1 base; bases outside gene matches: 5. The CDR3 is made up of 14 amino acids. CDR3 region: CASSPWDSQETQYF. CDR3 nucleotides: TGTGCCAGCAGCCCCTGGGACAGCCAAGAGACCCAGTACTTC.

The genes are TRBV4-2 and TRBJ2-1; TRBD2 matches at 14 bases. Germline V gene lookup returns CDR1 LGHNA and CDR2 YNFKEQ. V was clipped by 1 base and J by 9 bases; unmatched bases: 5. The CDR3 sequence is 16 residues long. The CDR3 reads CASSQGETSGGGEQFF. In nucleotides, the CDR3 is TGTGCCAGCAGCCAAGGCGAGACTAGCGGGGGGGGTGAGCAGTTCTTC.

V and J are TRBV18 and TRBJ1-1; 9 bases agree with TRBD1. The germline gives CDR1 KGHSH, CDR2 LQKENI. The CDR3 spans 18 residues. Unmatched junction bases numbered 13, after V lost 2 bases and J lost 3 bases. Written as DNA, the CDR3 is TGTGCCAGCTCACCATGGTTTGAGGGGACAGGGCGTGACACTGAAGCTTTCTTT. This gives the protein CASSPWFEGTGRDTEAFF.

A single count supports this clone. The chain recombines TRBV19 with TRBJ1-5; D might be TRBD1 (5 bases). Looked up from germline, CDR1 is LNHDA and CDR2 is SQIVND (reference sequence). CDR3 length: 13 amino acids. Trimming left V 2 bases short and J 6 bases short, with 8 bases between. In nucleotides, the CDR3 is TGTGCCAGTAGTATAAATCAGGGTCAGCCCCAGCATTTT. This codes for CASSINQGQPQHF.

V and J are TRBV5-5 and TRBJ2-7; D perhaps matches TRBD2 (6 bases). The CDR3 is made up of 15 amino acids. The V gene's germline CDR1 is SGHKS and CDR2 YYEKEE (reference sequence). The V and J ends lost 4 bases and 2 bases respectively, with 16 bases between them. CDR3 in DNA: TGTGCCAGCAGCACTACGGGACTCTCCCCCTACGAGCAGTACTTC. Amino acid sequence: CASSTTGLSPYEQYF.

This chain connects TRBV7-9 to TRBJ2-4; TRBD2 agrees at 14 bases. This CDR3 is built from 16 residues. J was trimmed by 4 bases and V by 4 bases; bases with no gene match: 3. Germline assignment: CDR1 SEHNR and CDR2 FQNEAQ (reference sequence). CDR3 sequence (DNA): TGTGCCAGCAGCTCCAGGACTAGCGGGGGGAAAAACATTCAGTACTTC. This gives the protein CASSSRTSGGKNIQYF.

V usage is TRBV29-1 and J usage is TRBJ2-1; 9 nucleotides match TRBD2. The germline V gene has CDR1 SQVTM and CDR2 ANQGSEA. The CDR3 has 21 amino acids. Germline trimming cut 5 bases from V and 8 bases from J; bases unmatched to any gene: 31. CDR3 nucleotide sequence: TGCAGCGTTCCTGTCCCTCCAGATTACCTTAATTCGGGACTAGCTATTGATGAGCAGTTCTTC. As protein: CSVPVPPDYLNSGLAIDEQFF.